The rows below give T cell receptor beta chains drawn from one sample of a study of blood T cell repertoires in COVID-19. Here immunoSEQ multiplex PCR was the method, and the copy in TCRdb shows in-frame clones only, minus some. The data hold fewer than 150,000 clones, with around 83% observed a single time. The sequenced material came from PBMCs or T cells enriched from blood (not recorded which). These receptors were collected from a man younger than 45 who had recovered from COVID-19. Both conserved end residues are part of each CDR3. The D gene is left open where the match is weak. Where a row states a size, it is once, few, many or the class of an expanded clone; other rows omit it.

DNA	CDR3	size	D	J	V
TGTGCCAGCAGCTTAGCCCAACTAGCGGGGGGTAACCATGAGCAGTTCTTC	CASSLAQLAGGNHEQFF	.	TRBD2	TRBJ2-1	TRBV11-2
TGTGCCAGCAGTCCACGGGAGTGGGATACGCAGTATTTT	CASSPREWDTQYF	.	.	TRBJ2-3	TRBV6-2/TRBV6-3
TGTGCCAGCAGCCGGAGGGCAGCGGGAGGACCCGATGAGCAGTTCTTC	CASSRRAAGGPDEQFF	.	TRBD2	TRBJ2-1	TRBV6-2/TRBV6-3
TGTGCCAGCAGCGTAGCTGGGGCTGGGGCGGGATTCTACAATGAGCAGTTCTTC	CASSVAGAGAGFYNEQFF	.	.	TRBJ2-1	TRBV9
TGTGCCAGCAGTACGGGACAACTCTATGGCTACACCTTC	CASSTGQLYGYTF	.	.	TRBJ1-2	TRBV6-5
TGCGCCAGCAGCTCAGGGGGAGATACGCAGTATTTT	CASSSGGDTQYF	.	TRBD1	TRBJ2-3	TRBV5-1
TGCGCCAGCAGCCGGGTAAGGGAGGGCCCAGATACGCAGTATTTT	CASSRVREGPDTQYF	.	TRBD2	TRBJ2-3	TRBV4-1
TGTGCCAGCAGCCAAGAGAGGGGACAGGCCAATCAGCCCCAGCATTTT	CASSQERGQANQPQHF	.	TRBD1	TRBJ1-5	TRBV4-2
TGTGCCAGCACCCTACTAGCGAGCACAGATACGCAGTATTTT	CASTLLASTDTQYF	.	TRBD2	TRBJ2-3	TRBV6-5
TGTGCCAGTTCAGAAGTAGCCTACTACGAGCAGTACTTC	CASSEVAYYEQYF	few	.	TRBJ2-7	TRBV11-2
TGTGCCAGTAAAGGTAGCGTCTCCTACAATGAGCAGTTCTTC	CASKGSVSYNEQFF	.	.	TRBJ2-1	TRBV19
TGTGCCAGCAGTCCACCGTCGGCGGGAGGGAGCGGGTACGAGCAGTACTTC	CASSPPSAGGSGYEQYF	.	TRBD2	TRBJ2-7	TRBV28
TGTGCCAGCAACGGAGGGGGGGTGAACATTCAGTACTTC	CASNGGGVNIQYF	.	.	TRBJ2-4	TRBV28
TGTGCCAGCAGTGAAGGGGGACAGGGAGAGCAGCCCCAGCATTTT	CASSEGGQGEQPQHF	.	TRBD1	TRBJ1-5	TRBV6-1
TGCACCAGCAGCCCTGACAGGGAAGCCGATAGCAATCAGCCCCAGCATTTT	CTSSPDREADSNQPQHF	.	.	TRBJ1-5	TRBV1
TGTGCCAGCAGTGGTAGGGGCCCCTACAATGAGCAGTTCTTC	CASSGRGPYNEQFF	.	.	TRBJ2-1	TRBV25-1
TGTGCCAGCAGTCCACAGGGTCTTTGGACTGAAGCTTTCTTT	CASSPQGLWTEAFF	.	.	TRBJ1-1	TRBV28
TGCGCCAGCAGCATTAATCCGGGACAGTCTCAAGAGACCCAGTACTTC	CASSINPGQSQETQYF	once	TRBD1	TRBJ2-5	TRBV5-1
TGTGCCAGCAGTCAACAGGGGGCTCGGGGCTACACCTTC	CASSQQGARGYTF	.	TRBD1	TRBJ1-2	TRBV6-6
TGTGCCAGTAAAGACAGGGGGTATAGCAATCAGCCCCAGCATTTT	CASKDRGYSNQPQHF	few	TRBD1	TRBJ1-5	TRBV19
TGCGCCAGCAGTCGGTGGGGGCGGGTCACTGAAGCTTTCTTT	CASSRWGRVTEAFF	.	.	TRBJ1-1	TRBV23-1
TGTGCCAGCAGCGAAAGTGACTCTAATCAGCCCCAGCATTTT	CASSESDSNQPQHF	.	.	TRBJ1-5	TRBV9
TGTGCCATCAGTGAGTCTCAGGAACGCTCCTACGAGCAGTACTTC	CAISESQERSYEQYF	.	.	TRBJ2-7	TRBV10-3
TGTGCCAGCAGTGAGGGCAGGGAGGTTGGCTACACCTTC	CASSEGREVGYTF	.	.	TRBJ1-2	TRBV2
TGTGCCAGCAGCCCAGGACAGGCTGTTGAAGCTTTCTTT	CASSPGQAVEAFF	.	TRBD1	TRBJ1-1	TRBV5-6
TGTGCCAGTTGTGATGGCAGGGGGGTGCAAGGCTACACCTTC	CASCDGRGVQGYTF	.	TRBD1	TRBJ1-2	TRBV19
TGTGCCTGGAGTGTGACTAGCGGGATCCAAGAGACCCAGTACTTC	CAWSVTSGIQETQYF	once	TRBD2	TRBJ2-5	TRBV30
TGCGCCAGTTCCAGGGAGGGCACTGAAGCTTTCTTT	CASSREGTEAFF	once	.	TRBJ1-1	TRBV5-1
TGCGCCAGCAGCTTGGCGGGGGAGGGGAGCTCCTATAATTCACCCCTCCACTTT	CASSLAGEGSSYNSPLHF	.	.	TRBJ1-6	TRBV5-1
TGTGCCAGTAGTATGTGGCTAGCGGGGGGCCACGATACGCAGTATTTT	CASSMWLAGGHDTQYF	.	TRBD2	TRBJ2-3	TRBV19
TGTGCCTGGACTCACTGGGACAGGGGAGGGGATACGCAGTATTTT	CAWTHWDRGGDTQYF	.	TRBD1	TRBJ2-3	TRBV30
TGTGCCAGCAGCCCAGGCCGGTCTGGCAGGGCTTTCTTT	CASSPGRSGRAFF	.	.	TRBJ1-1	TRBV3-1/TRBV3-2
TGTGCCAGCAGTGAGACAGGCGAATACAATGAGCAGTTCTTC	CASSETGEYNEQFF	.	.	TRBJ2-1	TRBV6-4
TGTGCCAGCAGTTTTGGGCCGATCGAAAGGACCCAGCATTTT	CASSFGPIERTQHF	.	.	TRBJ1-5	TRBV2
TGTGCCAGCAGTTACACACCACAGGGAACTGGAAACACCATATATTTT	CASSYTPQGTGNTIYF	.	.	TRBJ1-3	TRBV6-5
TGTGCCAGCAACCCAGGGACTACGCTGGGGGAAAAACTGTTTTTT	CASNPGTTLGEKLFF	.	.	TRBJ1-4	TRBV25-1
TGTGCCAGCAGCCCAGCGGGGGGCGGTTCCTACAATGAGCAGTTCTTC	CASSPAGGGSYNEQFF	.	TRBD2	TRBJ2-1	TRBV7-9
TGTGCCAGCAGGCCCCGGACAGGGGATAACTATGGCTACACCTTC	CASRPRTGDNYGYTF	.	TRBD1	TRBJ1-2	TRBV5-6
TGTGCCAGTAGCCATGGAGCAACTGAAGCTTTCTTT	CASSHGATEAFF	.	.	TRBJ1-1	TRBV19
TGTGCCAACGTCCGACAGGGGCTAGAAAATGAGCAGTTCTTC	CANVRQGLENEQFF	.	TRBD1	TRBJ2-1	TRBV2
TGTGCCAGCAGTTTATACCCAGGACTGTCTGGAAACACCATATATTTT	CASSLYPGLSGNTIYF	.	.	TRBJ1-3	TRBV27
TGTGCCAGCAGCTTACCAGGGGCCTACGAGCAGTACTTC	CASSLPGAYEQYF	.	.	TRBJ2-7	TRBV5-6
TGCGCCAGCAGCAAAAACGGAGGGGAAGATACGCAGTATTTT	CASSKNGGEDTQYF	.	.	TRBJ2-3	TRBV5-1
TGTGCCAGCAGTCTAGGGGGCGACACAGATACGCAGTATTTT	CASSLGGDTDTQYF	.	TRBD1	TRBJ2-3	TRBV25-1
TGTGCCAGCAGCTTAGAATTCGGCAGGGTGAACACTGAAGCTTTCTTT	CASSLEFGRVNTEAFF	.	.	TRBJ1-1	TRBV11-2
TGTGCCAGCAGTCTCTCCGGGGGCTACGAGCAGTACTTC	CASSLSGGYEQYF	once	.	TRBJ2-7	TRBV12-3/TRBV12-4
TGTGCCAGTAGTCAACAGGGGGCCGGCGGGGAGCTGTTTTTT	CASSQQGAGGELFF	.	TRBD1	TRBJ2-2	TRBV19
TGTGCCAGTAGTATAGGGCTAGCGGGGGGTTGGAATGAGCAGTTCTTC	CASSIGLAGGWNEQFF	.	TRBD2	TRBJ2-1	TRBV19
TGTGCCACCAGGACAGGGTTGGTCGGGGAGCTGTTTTTT	CATRTGLVGELFF	.	TRBD1	TRBJ2-2	TRBV12-3/TRBV12-4
TGTGCCAGCAGCGTAGGGGACTCCGGCTCTGAAAAACTGTTTTTT	CASSVGDSGSEKLFF	.	.	TRBJ1-4	TRBV9
TGTGCCAGCAGTATTAAAATTTCCTCACCCCTCCACTTT	CASSIKISSPLHF	.	.	TRBJ1-6	TRBV27